The text below deals with one TCR beta chain. The data were taken from a study of blood T cell repertoires in COVID-19. Clones were read by immunoSEQ multiplex PCR, and TCRdb kept only the in-frame ones, dropping some. The repertoire consists of 100,000 to 140,000 clones, with about 90% occurring once and the leading ten covering around 1.3%. Germline CDR1 is SGHTS and CDR2 is YDEGEE. V lost 0 bases to trimming and J lost 0 bases, with 13 bases between them. CDR3 size: 17 residues. Material: peripheral blood. The chain recombines TRBV5-8 with TRBJ2-1, with D possibly TRBD2 on 5 matching bases. This clonotype originated in a woman aged 25 to 45 with acute or convalescent COVID-19. The CDR3 loop reads CASSLAEGEASYNEQFF. The CDR3 DNA follows: TGTGCCAGCAGCTTGGCCGAGGGCGAGGCCTCCTACAATGAGCAGTTCTTC. Based on the CDR3 plus reference TRBV5-8 and TRBJ2-1, the full variable domain is EAGVTQSPTHLIKTRGQQATLRCSPISGHTSVYWYQQALGLGLQFLLWYDEGEERNRGNFPPRFSGRQFPNYSSELNVNALELEDSALYLCASSLAEGEASYNEQFFGPGTRLTVL.